The 9 T cell receptor beta chains below all came from one sample that was sequenced in a study of T cells in Graves' hyperthyroidism and ophthalmopathy (dated by TCRdb to 2018 to 2020). Libraries were constructed by multiplex PCR. Reads for this sample came from an Illumina HiSeq 2000. The TCR beta CDR3 regions were amplified from RNA transcripts. A first-round RT-PCR of the TCR CDR3 used the HTBI primer set with the Qiagen OneStep RT-PCR kit. TCRdb redid the processing of the public reads, applying fastp at Q25 and MiXCR, and retained in-frame beta chains. Entries that share a CDR3 protein sequence are merged under the most common genes and DNA. The sample table holds some 720,000 distinct CDR3 sequences, of which roughly 17% were seen once. 8.4% of the sample is held by the ten biggest clonotypes. Specimen: blood. Source of these receptors: a man aged 18 to 29 with Graves' hyperthyroidism.

This clonotype was counted at least ten times. The chain uses TRBV11-2 and TRBJ2-3, with TRBD2 matching 7 bases. This CDR3 spans 16 amino acids. The J segment lost 1 base and the V segment lost 2 bases, leaving 6 bases of the junction unmatched. Germline CDR1 SGHAT, CDR2 FQNNGV. CDR3 coding DNA: TGTGCCAGCAGCTTATACGGCGGGGGACGCACAGATACGCAGTATTTT. Its translation is CASSLYGGGRTDTQYF.

This clonotype was recorded many times. J is TRBJ2-7 and V is TRBV28; TRBD2 matches 7 bases. CDR3 size: 13 residues. Germline loops: CDR1 MDHEN, CDR2 SYDVKM. With 4 bases clipped from V and 3 bases from J, the junction kept 3 bases outside the gene matches. CDR3 in DNA: TGTGCCAGCAGTTCCGGGGGGAGCTACGAGCAGTACTTC. Amino acid sequence: CASSSGGSYEQYF.

This clonotype was picked up a small number of times. This chain joins TRBV19 and TRBJ2-1; D possibly corresponds to TRBD1 (6 bases). The germline gives CDR1 LNHDA, CDR2 SQIVND (reference sequence). V shed 5 bases and J shed 9 bases, with 14 bases lying between them. The CDR3 sequence is 13 residues long. CDR3 sequence reads: CASSEDTGTEQFF. Written as DNA, the CDR3 is TGTGCCAGTAGTGAGGACACAGGGACTGAGCAGTTCTTC. The full variable domain, its missing parts supplied by reference TRBV19 and TRBJ2-1, is DGGITQSPKYLFRKEGQNVTLSCEQNLNHDAMYWYRQDPGQGLRLIYYSQIVNDFQKGDIAEGYSVSREKKESFPLTVTSAQKNPTAFYLCASSEDTGTEQFFGPGTRLTVL.

Many counts were recorded for this clonotype. The chain couples TRBV2 to TRBJ2-7; D is unclear. CDR1 SNHLY and CDR2 FYNNEI come from the germline V gene. There are 13 residues in the CDR3. Between the trimmed V and J ends, which lost 6 bases and 6 bases, there was a span of 15 bases. The CDR3 coding sequence is TGTGCCAGCAGCGACTCTGATGGCCGCGAGCAGTACTTC. Translated, it gives CASSDSDGREQYF.

This clonotype is hyperexpanded by share. The V call is TRBV2, the J call TRBJ1-5; D remains ambiguous. Trimming cost V 6 bases and J 4 bases, with 7 bases left between them. The V gene's germline CDR1 is SNHLY and CDR2 FYNNEI. The CDR3 covers 12 residues. The CDR3 sequence is CASSGSNQPQHF. The CDR3 nucleotides read TGTGCCAGCAGCGGATCTAATCAGCCCCAGCATTTT.

This clonotype was detected many times. This chain uses TRBV28 with TRBJ2-7; D is unresolved. Germline lookup yields CDR1 MDHEN and CDR2 SYDVKM. Trimming took 3 bases from V and 4 from J, leaving 13 bases between them. The CDR3 extends over 14 amino acids. CDR3 nucleotides: TGTGCCAGCAGTTTGAACAGTGGGAAGTACGAGCAGTACTTC. Amino acids: CASSLNSGKYEQYF.

The gene calls are TRBV5-1 and TRBJ2-1, with TRBD2 matching 8 bases. Germline V gives CDR1 SGHRS, CDR2 YFSETQ. The CDR3 runs to 16 residues. The junction had 8 bases not matched to a gene; V was cut back by 3 bases and J by 3 bases. The CDR3 loop reads CASSSGGGAYYNEQFF. The CDR3 DNA sequence: TGCGCCAGCAGCTCCGGGGGGGGAGCGTACTACAATGAGCAGTTCTTC.

Ten or more counts support this clonotype. This sequence joins TRBV3-1 and TRBJ1-1; perhaps TRBD1 as D (6 bases). Germline V gene data show CDR1 as LGHDT and CDR2 as YNNKEL (reference sequence). This CDR3 has 13 residues. The V end was cut by 5 bases, the J end by 4 bases, with 11 bases between. The CDR3 spells CASSKTGITEAFF. The CDR3 coding sequence is TGTGCCAGCAGCAAAACAGGGATCACTGAAGCTTTCTTT.

This clonotype showed up many times. This rearrangement joins TRBV6-2 or TRBV6-3 to TRBJ2-2; D gene unclear. This CDR3 has 14 amino acids. Germline V CDR1 and CDR2: MNHEY, SVGEGT. V lost 0 bases to trimming and J lost 6 bases, with 8 bases between them. DNA for the CDR3: TGTGCCAGCAGTTACTCGAGTAGATCCGGGGAGCTGTTTTTT. Its protein is CASSYSSRSGELFF.